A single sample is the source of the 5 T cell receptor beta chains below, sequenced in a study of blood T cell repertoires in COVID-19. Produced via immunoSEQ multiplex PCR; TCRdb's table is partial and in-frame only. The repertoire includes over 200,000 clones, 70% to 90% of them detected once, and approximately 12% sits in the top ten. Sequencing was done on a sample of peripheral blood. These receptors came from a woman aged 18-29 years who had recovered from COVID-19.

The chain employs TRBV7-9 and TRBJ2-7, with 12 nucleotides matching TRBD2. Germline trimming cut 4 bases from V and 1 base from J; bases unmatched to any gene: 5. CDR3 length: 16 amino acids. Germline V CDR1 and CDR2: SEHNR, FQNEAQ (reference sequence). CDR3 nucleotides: TGTGCCAGCAGCTCACTTCTAGCGGGAGGGTCCTACGAGCAGTACTTC. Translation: CASSSLLAGGSYEQYF.

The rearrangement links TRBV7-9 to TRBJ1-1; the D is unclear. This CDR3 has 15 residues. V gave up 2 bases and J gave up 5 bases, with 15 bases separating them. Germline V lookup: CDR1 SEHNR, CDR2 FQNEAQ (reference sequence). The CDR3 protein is CASSLQAGPGTEAFF. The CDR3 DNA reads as TGTGCCAGCAGCTTACAGGCAGGCCCGGGGACTGAAGCTTTCTTT.

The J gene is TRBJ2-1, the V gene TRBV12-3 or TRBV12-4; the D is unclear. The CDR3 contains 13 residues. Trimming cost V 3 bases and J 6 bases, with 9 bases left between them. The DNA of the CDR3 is TGTGCCAGCAGTTTGAAGACGGGCAATGAGCAGTTCTTC. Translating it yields CASSLKTGNEQFF.

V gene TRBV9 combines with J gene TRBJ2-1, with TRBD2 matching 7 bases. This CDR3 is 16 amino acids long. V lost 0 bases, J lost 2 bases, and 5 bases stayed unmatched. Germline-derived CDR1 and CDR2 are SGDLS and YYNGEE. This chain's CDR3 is CASSVGGGSAYNEQFF. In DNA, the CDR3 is TGTGCCAGCAGCGTAGGGGGCGGGAGCGCCTACAATGAGCAGTTCTTC. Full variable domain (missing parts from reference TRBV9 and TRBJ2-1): DSGVTQTPKHLITATGQRVTLRCSPRSGDLSVYWYQQSLDQGLQFLIQYYNGEERAKGNILERFSAQQFPDLHSELNLSSLELGDSALYFCASSVGGGSAYNEQFFGPGTRLTVL.

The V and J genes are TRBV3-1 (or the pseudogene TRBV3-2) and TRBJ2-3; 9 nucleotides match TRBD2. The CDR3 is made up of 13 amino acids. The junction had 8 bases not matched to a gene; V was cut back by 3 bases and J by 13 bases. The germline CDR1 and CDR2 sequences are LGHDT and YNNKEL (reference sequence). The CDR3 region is CASSQTVAGEEYF. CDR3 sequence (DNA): TGTGCCAGCAGCCAGACGGTAGCGGGAGAAGAGTATTTT.